The next 31 T cell receptor beta chains were all read from a single sample in a study of beta chain features in type 1 diabetes. As every portion of the isolated RNA was reverse transcribed, the sequencing read expressed TCRB transcripts. Profiled with immunoSEQ multiplex PCR; TCRdb holds only in-frame clones, not every one. The table records about 700,000 clones, around 15% of them present only once. Which antigens these TCRs recognize remains unknown. Whole-study results and caveats: Significant though moderate, a shortening of TCRB CDR3s appeared in all four CD4+ subsets of Type 1 diabetes patients.

Sequencing was performed on naive CD4+ T cells from blood. These TCRs come from a man younger than 35 with type 1 diabetes.

This clone has just a few counts. The CDR3 DNA reads TGTGCCTGGAGCGCCAGACAGGGGTCTGAGCCCCAGCATTTT. Its translation: CAWSARQGSEPQHF. The rearrangement links TRBV30 to TRBJ1-5; TRBD1 matches at 8 bases. The germline V gene encodes CDR1 GTSNPN and CDR2 SVGIG (reference sequence). Trimming took 3 bases from V and 8 from J; bases not matched to a gene: 9. The CDR3 extends over 14 amino acids.

The rearrangement links TRBV30 to TRBJ2-1; D is possibly TRBD1 (5 bases). Germline lookup yields CDR1 GTSNPN and CDR2 SVGIG (reference sequence). This CDR3 has 14 residues. The V end was cut by 0 bases, the J end by 2 bases, with 8 bases between. The CDR3 nucleotides read TGTGCCTGGAGTGTGGCAGGGACCTACAATGAGCAGTTCTTC. This encodes CAWSVAGTYNEQFF.

This clone has a handful of counts. The chain employs TRBV7-2 and TRBJ2-7; D uncertain. Germline CDR1 is SGHTA and CDR2 is FQGNSA. The CDR3 covers 13 residues. V was trimmed by 5 bases and J by 5 bases, leaving 13 bases between them. The CDR3 spells CASSPSSYHEQYF. The CDR3 nucleotides read TGTGCCAGCAGCCCCAGCTCGTACCACGAGCAGTACTTC.

V gene TRBV13 combines with J gene TRBJ2-7, with D uncertain. This CDR3 has 13 amino acids. Trimming pared 0 bases from V and 1 base from J, leaving 4 bases between. Germline assignment: CDR1 PRHDT and CDR2 FYEKMQ (reference sequence). The CDR3 region has the DNA TGTGCCAGCAGCTTAGGCCGGTCCTACGAGCAGTACTTC. It translates to CASSLGRSYEQYF. Using reference TRBV13 and TRBJ2-7 for the parts outside the CDR3, the full variable domain is AAGVIQSPRHLIKEKRETATLKCYPIPRHDTVYWYQQGPGQDPQFLISFYEKMQSDKGSIPDRFSAQQFSDYHSELNMSSLELGDSALYFCASSLGRSYEQYFGPGTRLTVT.

This clone was recorded a few times. Different DNA sequences within this sample yield the same CDR3. This sequence joins TRBV18 and TRBJ2-7; no definite D call. The germline CDR1 and CDR2 sequences are KGHSH and LQKENI. This CDR3 region has 11 residues. Trimming took 3 bases from V and 5 from J, leaving 5 bases between them. The CDR3 protein is CASSPSNEQYF. The CDR3 nucleotides are TGTGCCAGCTCACCTAGCAACGAGCAGTACTTC.

The rearrangement links TRBV4-1 to TRBJ2-3, with D unresolved. The germline V gene encodes CDR1 MGHRA and CDR2 YSYEKL. V was clipped by 1 base and J by 2 bases, with 10 bases between them. CDR3 length: 15 residues. CDR3 nucleotide sequence: TGCGCCAGCAGCCAAGGCAGGTCCGACACAGATACGCAGTATTTT. Amino acid sequence: CASSQGRSDTDTQYF.

The V and J genes are TRBV7-2 and TRBJ2-3, with D unresolved. CDR3 length: 14 residues. Per the germline V gene, CDR1 is SGHTA and CDR2 is FQGNSA. V was trimmed by 5 bases and J by 5 bases, leaving 14 bases between them. This chain's CDR3 is CASSTSLVLDTQYF. CDR3 nucleotides: TGTGCCAGCAGCACCAGCTTAGTTTTAGATACGCAGTATTTT.

The V gene is TRBV30, the J gene TRBJ2-1; 14 positions agree with TRBD2. Germline V lookup: CDR1 GTSNPN, CDR2 SVGIG (reference sequence). This CDR3 comprises 18 residues. The V and J ends lost 2 bases and 1 base, in that order; junction bases with no gene match: 7. CDR3 protein: CAWSFYRTSGGSYNEQFF. CDR3 sequence (DNA): TGTGCCTGGAGTTTTTACAGGACTAGCGGGGGGTCCTACAATGAGCAGTTCTTC.

In this sample, this clone turned up a few times. The chain is built from TRBV6-5 and TRBJ2-5; no clear D. This CDR3 has 14 amino acids. Germline V lookup: CDR1 MNHEY, CDR2 SVGAGI. V was clipped by 0 bases and J by 1 base, with 6 bases between them. The CDR3 DNA follows: TGTGCCAGCAGTTACTCGGCTACCCAAGAGACCCAGTACTTC. Translating gives CASSYSATQETQYF.

This clone was seen only a few times. V gene TRBV6-5 combines with J gene TRBJ2-5, with D perhaps matching TRBD2 (6 bases). Germline V CDR1 and CDR2: MNHEY, SVGAGI. CDR3 length: 14 residues. V was trimmed by 6 bases and J by 5 bases, leaving 16 bases between them. The CDR3 nucleotides are TGTGCCAGCAGCCGCGGGGTAATGGCGGAGACCCAGTACTTC. Translated, it gives CASSRGVMAETQYF.

In its sample, this clone was seen a few times. At one of its ends the junction is not consistent with the germline gene, which may arise from a read error. The CDR3 DNA follows: TGTGCCAGCAGTTTCCGACAGGGAAAGGAGCACTTC. This translates into CASSFRQGKEHF. The rearrangement links TRBV28 to TRBJ2-7; 7 bases are shared with TRBD1. The germline V gene encodes CDR1 MDHEN and CDR2 SYDVKM. The CDR3 covers 12 residues.

In its sample, this clone was seen a few times. The chain is built from TRBV7-2 and TRBJ2-1, with TRBD2 matching over 8 bases. V lost 3 bases and J lost 1; bases outside the gene matches: 5. Germline V gene sequence: CDR1 SGHTA, CDR2 FQGNSA. The CDR3 contains 16 residues. DNA for the CDR3: TGTGCCAGCAGCTTGGCCAGCGGGGGTTCCTACAATGAGCAGTTCTTC. This codes for CASSLASGGSYNEQFF.

This clone was seen a handful of times. The chain joins TRBV19 to TRBJ2-1; no clear D. Germline V gene sequence: CDR1 LNHDA, CDR2 SQIVND (reference sequence). The CDR3 totals 13 residues. Between the trimmed V and J ends, which lost 4 bases and 4 bases, there was a span of 8 bases. CDR3 protein: CASSRQDYNEQFF. Here the CDR3 DNA reads TGTGCCAGTAGTAGACAAGATTACAATGAGCAGTTCTTC.

The chain carries TRBV5-6 and TRBJ2-1, with D possibly TRBD2 on 6 matching bases. V was shortened by 5 bases and J by 10 bases, with 16 bases between the two germline ends. Germline lookup yields CDR1 SGHDT and CDR2 YYEEEE. The CDR3 has 13 residues. DNA of the CDR3: TGTGCCAGCAGGCTCATCGGGGGAGCAGAGCAGTTCTTC. Protein sequence: CASRLIGGAEQFF.

The rearrangement uses TRBV9 and TRBJ2-5; 9 positions match TRBD1. V shed 7 bases and J 3 bases; nucleotides not matched to a gene: 1. This CDR3 region has 12 residues. The germline gives CDR1 SGDLS, CDR2 YYNGEE. The CDR3, as DNA: TGTGCCAGCGGGACAGGGAAAGAGACCCAGTACTTC. It is translated as CASGTGKETQYF.

The chain is built from TRBV5-6 and TRBJ1-2, with D unresolved. V was cut by 4 bases and J by 6 bases, with 7 bases left in between. Germline CDR1 is SGHDT and CDR2 is YYEEEE. CDR3 length equals 11 residues. This chain's CDR3 is CASSREDGYTF. The CDR3 nucleotides read TGTGCCAGCAGCCGGGAGGATGGCTACACCTTC.

V and J are TRBV30 and TRBJ1-1, with D unresolved. The CDR3 loop spans 13 amino acids. Germline CDR1 GTSNPN, CDR2 SVGIG (reference sequence). The V end lost 1 base, the J end lost 3 bases, and 9 bases lay between the germline ends. In nucleotides, the CDR3 is TGTGCCTGGAGTGGAGGGTTGGACACTGAAGCTTTCTTT. Its protein product is CAWSGGLDTEAFF.

Only a few counts were recorded for this clone. The chain couples TRBV30 to TRBJ1-5; 7 positions match TRBD1. CDR1 is GTSNPN, CDR2 SVGIG, per germline (reference sequence). V gave up 2 bases and J gave up 7 bases; unmatched junction bases: 5. The CDR3 consists of 13 residues. The CDR3 bases are TGTGCCTGGAGTATACAGGGGAACCAGCCCCAGCATTTT. Protein: CAWSIQGNQPQHF.

This clone was seen only a few times. Additional DNA sequences in this sample encode the identical CDR3. The chain links TRBV19 to TRBJ1-5, with D hard to call. The CDR3 has 14 residues. The V and J ends lost 3 bases and 0 bases respectively, with 6 bases between them. Germline CDR1 reads LNHDA; CDR2 reads SQIVND (reference sequence). The CDR3 DNA follows: TGTGCCAGTAGTATTGGAAATAGCAATCAGCCCCAGCATTTT. Its protein is CASSIGNSNQPQHF.

The chain uses TRBV27 and TRBJ2-1, with TRBD2 matching 7 bases. CDR3 size: 13 residues. Germline CDR1 MNHEY, CDR2 SMNVEV (reference sequence). V was pared by 10 bases and J by 5 bases, with 8 bases of the junction left unmatched. CDR3 residues: CATTRLADNEQFF. The CDR3 nucleotides read TGTGCCACCACGAGGCTAGCGGACAATGAGCAGTTCTTC.

This clone was recorded a few times. The chain combines TRBV29-1 with TRBJ2-6; no clear D. Trimming removed 3 bases at V and 0 bases at J, with 6 bases between. Germline-derived CDR1 and CDR2 are SQVTM and ANQGSEA. The CDR3 consists of 14 residues. In nucleotides, the CDR3 is TGCAGCGTTGATGTGAGCTCTGGGGCCAACGTCCTGACTTTC. Translating it yields CSVDVSSGANVLTF. Filled out from reference TRBV29-1 and TRBJ2-6, the complete variable domain reads SAVISQKPSRDICQRGTSLTIQCQVDSQVTMMFWYRQQPGQSLTLIATANQGSEATYESGFVIDKFPISRPNLTFSTLTVSNMSPEDSSIYLCSVDVSSGANVLTFGAGSRLTVL.

This clone was seen a few times. V is TRBV9 and J is TRBJ2-7; 13 bases agree with TRBD2. From germline, CDR1 is SGDLS and CDR2 YYNGEE. The CDR3 is 17 amino acids. V lost 3 bases to trimming and J lost 0 bases; unmatched junction nucleotides: 6. The CDR3 sequence is CASSEGTSGEFSYEQYF. The CDR3 coding sequence is TGTGCCAGCAGCGAGGGGACTAGCGGGGAGTTCTCCTACGAGCAGTACTTC.

The chain carries TRBV5-4 and TRBJ2-5, with D possibly being TRBD1 (6 bases). Germline V lookup: CDR1 SGHNT, CDR2 YYREEE (reference sequence). The V end was cut by 3 bases, the J end by 4 bases, with 13 bases between. This CDR3 contains 14 residues. CDR3: CASSSQGLGETQYF. CDR3 nucleotides: TGTGCCAGCAGCTCACAGGGCTTAGGAGAGACCCAGTACTTC.

This clone came up a few times. The V call is TRBV13, the J call TRBJ1-1; tentative D call: TRBD1 (6 bases). Looked up from germline, CDR1 is PRHDT and CDR2 is FYEKMQ (reference sequence). Trimming pared 4 bases from V and 6 bases from J, leaving 24 bases between. The CDR3 has 17 residues. CDR3 residues: CASSSILTPGAGAEAFF. The CDR3 DNA reads TGTGCCAGCAGCTCGATATTAACTCCAGGGGCCGGAGCTGAAGCTTTCTTT.

This clone was counted between two and nine times. This sequence joins TRBV6-4 and TRBJ1-6; 8 bases match TRBD1. With V trimmed by 6 bases and J by 9 bases, 7 bases remained unmatched. CDR1 MRHNA and CDR2 SNTAGT come from the germline V gene. This CDR3 is 14 amino acids long. In DNA, the CDR3 is TGTGCCAGCAGAGGACAGGGCATAGGTTCACCCCTCCACTTT. Translated, it gives CASRGQGIGSPLHF.

This chain links TRBV7-2 with TRBJ1-5, with 7 bases lining up with TRBD1. The ends lost 0 bases at V and 0 bases at J; junction bases unmatched: 5. The length of the CDR3 is 17 residues. Germline V lookup: CDR1 SGHTA, CDR2 FQGNSA. The CDR3 reads CASSLAPGTASNQPQHF. The CDR3 DNA is TGTGCCAGCAGCTTAGCTCCCGGGACAGCTAGCAATCAGCCCCAGCATTTT.

This clone turned up a few times. The chain is built from TRBV7-9 and TRBJ2-1; D might be TRBD1 or TRBD2, each matching 5 bases. CDR1 is SEHNR, CDR2 FQNEAQ, per germline (reference sequence). Trimming removed 5 bases at V and 7 bases at J, with 21 bases between. This CDR3 has 16 amino acids. CDR3 sequence: CASSPTGTLRLNEQFF. In nucleotides, the CDR3 is TGTGCCAGCAGCCCGACCGGGACCTTAAGATTGAATGAGCAGTTCTTC. Together with reference TRBV7-9 and TRBJ2-1, the CDR3 gives the full variable domain: DTGVSQNPRHKITKRGQNVTFRCDPISEHNRLYWYRQTLGQGPEFLTYFQNEAQLEKSRLLSDRFSAERPKGSFSTLEIQRTEQGDSAMYLCASSPTGTLRLNEQFFGPGTRLTVL.

The chain uses TRBV25-1 and TRBJ2-5; 7 positions match TRBD2. Germline CDR1 is MGHDK and CDR2 is SYGVNS. The CDR3 totals 14 residues. J was trimmed by 3 bases and V by 3 bases; bases with no gene match: 4. The CDR3 here is CASSDGLAEETQYF. For the CDR3, the DNA is TGTGCCAGCAGTGATGGTCTAGCGGAAGAGACCCAGTACTTC.

This clone was seen more than once but under ten times. The chain uses TRBV29-1 and TRBJ2-7; D unresolved. V lost 6 bases, J lost 0 bases, and 6 bases lay in between. Per the germline V gene, CDR1 is SQVTM and CDR2 is ANQGSEA. The CDR3 is 11 residues long. CDR3 in DNA: TGCAGCGTCTTAAGCTCCTACGAGCAGTACTTC. It is translated as CSVLSSYEQYF.

The chain employs TRBV11-2 and TRBJ2-5; the D gene is possibly TRBD1 (5 bases). The CDR3 is 14 amino acids. With 1 base removed from V and 5 bases from J, the gap between germline ends came to 11 bases. The germline gives CDR1 SGHAT, CDR2 FQNNGV. CDR3 nucleotide sequence: TGTGCCAGCAGCTTAGTCCAGGGCTGGGAGACCCAGTACTTC. It encodes CASSLVQGWETQYF.

The J gene is TRBJ2-5, the V gene TRBV11-2; 8 bases agree with TRBD2. Per germline, CDR1 SGHAT and CDR2 FQNNGV. This CDR3 contains 16 residues. J was trimmed by 1 base and V by 2 bases; bases with no gene match: 6. The CDR3 sequence: CASSLLAGGTQETQYF. The CDR3 nucleotides read TGTGCCAGCAGCTTATTGGCGGGGGGCACCCAAGAGACCCAGTACTTC. Supplemented by reference TRBV11-2 and TRBJ2-5, the full variable domain reads EAGVAQSPRYKIIEKRQSVAFWCNPISGHATLYWYQQILGQGPKLLIQFQNNGVVDDSQLPKDRFSAERLKGVDSTLKIQPAKLEDSAVYLCASSLLAGGTQETQYFGPGTRLLVL.